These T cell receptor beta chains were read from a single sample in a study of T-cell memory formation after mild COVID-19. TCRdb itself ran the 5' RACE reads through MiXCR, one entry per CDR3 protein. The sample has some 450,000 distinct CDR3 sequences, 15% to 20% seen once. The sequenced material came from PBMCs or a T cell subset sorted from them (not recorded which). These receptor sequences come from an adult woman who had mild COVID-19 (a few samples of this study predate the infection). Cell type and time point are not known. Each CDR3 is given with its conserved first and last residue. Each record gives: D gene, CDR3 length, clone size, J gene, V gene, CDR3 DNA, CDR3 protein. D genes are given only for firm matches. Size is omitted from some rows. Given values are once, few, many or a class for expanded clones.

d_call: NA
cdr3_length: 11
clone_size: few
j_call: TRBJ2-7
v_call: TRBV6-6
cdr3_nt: TGTGCCAGCAGTTACTCGGAGGAGCAGTACTTC
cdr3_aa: CASSYSEEQYF

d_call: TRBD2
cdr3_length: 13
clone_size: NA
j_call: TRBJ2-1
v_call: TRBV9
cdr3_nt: TGTGCCAGCAGCGTAGGAGGGAGGGGTGAGCAGTTCTTC
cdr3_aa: CASSVGGRGEQFF

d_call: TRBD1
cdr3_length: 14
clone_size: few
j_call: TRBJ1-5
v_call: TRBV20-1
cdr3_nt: TGCAGTGCATTGGGACAGGGGCTAGGGCAGCCCCAGCATTTT
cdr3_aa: CSALGQGLGQPQHF

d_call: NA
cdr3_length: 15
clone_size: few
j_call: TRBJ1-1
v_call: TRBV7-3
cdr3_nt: TGTGCCAGCAGCTCAACCCGGACAATGAACACTGAAGCTTTCTTT
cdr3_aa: CASSSTRTMNTEAFF

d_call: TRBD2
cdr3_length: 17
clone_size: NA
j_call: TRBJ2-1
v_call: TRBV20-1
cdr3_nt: TGCAGTGCTAGAGACTCCGGGACTAGCCGCCCCTACAATGAGCAGTTCTTC
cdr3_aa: CSARDSGTSRPYNEQFF

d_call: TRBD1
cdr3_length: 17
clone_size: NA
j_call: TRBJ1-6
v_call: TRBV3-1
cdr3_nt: TGTGCCAGCAGCCAAGTAGGGCAGGGGGCACGGCATTCACCCCTCCACTTT
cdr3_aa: CASSQVGQGARHSPLHF

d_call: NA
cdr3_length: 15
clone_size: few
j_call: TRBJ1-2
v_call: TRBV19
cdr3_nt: TGTGCCAGTAGTACCCGGGGCAGGAAAGACTATGGCTACACCTTC
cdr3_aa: CASSTRGRKDYGYTF

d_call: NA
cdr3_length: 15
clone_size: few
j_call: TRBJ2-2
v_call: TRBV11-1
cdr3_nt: TGTGCCAGCAGCTTGGAAGAGGGCCGGGCCGGGGAGCTGTTTTTT
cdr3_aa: CASSLEEGRAGELFF

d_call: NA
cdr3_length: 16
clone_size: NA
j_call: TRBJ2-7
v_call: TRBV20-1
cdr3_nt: TGCAGTGCTAGGGGCTTCACAGCCCCAACTCCCTACGAGCAGTACTTC
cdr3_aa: CSARGFTAPTPYEQYF

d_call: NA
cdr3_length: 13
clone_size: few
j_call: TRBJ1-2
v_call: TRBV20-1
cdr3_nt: TGCAGTGCTAGAGCGCATATCGATTATGGCTACACCTTC
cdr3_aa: CSARAHIDYGYTF

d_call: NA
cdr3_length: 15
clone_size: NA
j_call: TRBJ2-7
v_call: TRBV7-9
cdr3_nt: TGTGCCAGCAGCCCGCGCGAGGGATCCTTCCGCGAGCAGTACTTC
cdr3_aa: CASSPREGSFREQYF